Following are 5 T cell receptor beta chains from one sample sequenced in a study of beta chain bispecific antibodies for T cell cancers. Study-level results: The leukemia cells, rather than normal T cells, gave most of the targeted TRBV signal.

Blood mononuclear cells were expanded for 2 to 4 days using either OKT3 anti-CD3 antibody or CD3/CD28 beads. These receptors' targets are unknown. TCRdb reprocessed the 5' RACE reads with MiXCR, giving one entry per CDR3 protein. The sample includes 20,000 to 25,000 distinct CDR3 sequences, roughly 2.6% of them seen just once. Sequencing was carried out using healthy donor T cells cultured with leukemia cells. These receptors all stem from a human donor in good health. Some clones in this sample may be carry-over from other donors' samples.

The table lists this clonotype with many counts. The genes are TRBV10-3 and TRBJ1-1; TRBD1 matches at 7 bases. Germline V gene lookup returns CDR1 ENHRY and CDR2 SYGVKD. The V segment lost 10 bases and the J segment 0 bases; nucleotides outside the gene matches: 8. This CDR3 has 14 amino acids. Written as DNA, the CDR3 is TGTGCCACGCAATCAGGGGGGGTGAACACTGAAGCTTTCTTT. As protein: CATQSGGVNTEAFF.

This clonotype was found a few times. This chain connects TRBV9 to TRBJ1-1; D remains unclear. Trimming removed 3 bases from V and 3 bases from J, with 12 bases in between. The CDR3 spans 14 residues. CDR1 and CDR2 from the germline V gene are SGDLS and YYNGEE. The DNA for the CDR3 is TGTGCCAGCAGCGCCTCGCCAGGTTACACTGAAGCTTTCTTT. Translated: CASSASPGYTEAFF.

At least ten counts were recorded for this clonotype. The V call is TRBV10-3, the J call TRBJ2-1; D unresolved. The CDR3 consists of 14 residues. CDR1 is ENHRY, CDR2 SYGVKD, per germline. Trimming shortened V by 8 bases and J by 5 bases, and 16 bases separated the two germline ends. CDR3 coding DNA: TGTGCCATCGCCCCCAGGAGCTCGCACAATGAGCAGTTCTTC. Translated, it gives CAIAPRSSHNEQFF.

This clonotype came up a few times. V gene TRBV10-3 combines with J gene TRBJ2-7; D gene ambiguous. The CDR3 loop spans 12 amino acids. Germline values: CDR1 ENHRY, CDR2 SYGVKD. V lost 2 bases and J 4 bases, leaving 6 bases between the germline ends. This CDR3 is CAISEVAYEQYF. The DNA of the CDR3 is TGTGCCATCAGTGAGGTCGCATACGAGCAGTACTTC.

This clonotype occurred many times. This rearrangement joins TRBV3-1 to TRBJ2-5; 10 bases agree with TRBD2. From germline, CDR1 is LGHDT and CDR2 YNNKEL (reference sequence). The CDR3 contains 17 residues. The trim removed 3 bases at V and 10 bases at J, leaving 17 bases unmatched. CDR3 residues: CASSQESSGGPEGGQYF. CDR3 bases: TGTGCCAGCAGCCAGGAGTCTAGCGGGGGCCCGGAAGGTGGCCAGTACTTC.